A selection of T cell receptor beta chains follows, all from one sample in a study of blood T cell repertoires in COVID-19. The repertoire was sequenced with immunoSEQ multiplex PCR; TCRdb's copy has only in-frame clones and lacks some. The table shows 200,000 to 250,000 clones, with about 87% occurring only once. Sequences were obtained from PBMCs or T cells enriched from blood (not recorded which). These receptors all come from a woman aged 25 to 39 who had been exposed to COVID-19. Both conserved end residues are trimmed from each CDR3. Each record gives: V gene, J gene, CDR3 protein.

>TRBV10-2|TRBJ2-2
ASFGGSGTGELF
>TRBV29-1|TRBJ2-7
SVEKAQPYEQY
>TRBV6-6|TRBJ2-7
ASSSTGNEQY
>TRBV30|TRBJ1-2
AWSVWRVRGYT
>TRBV6-5|TRBJ2-1
ASRREGLYEQF
>TRBV11-2|TRBJ1-6
ASSSFTGSGRNSPLH
>TRBV28|TRBJ1-3
ASSFRGNTIY
>TRBV10-3|TRBJ1-1
AISADRDDTEAF
>TRBV5-1|TRBJ2-3
ASSLGFSGGPGDTQY
>TRBV5-1|TRBJ2-1
ASSRSSGNDEQF
>TRBV27|TRBJ1-4
ASSLQIATNEKLF
>TRBV20-1|TRBJ2-5
SASGGGSRGQETQY
>TRBV2|TRBJ2-1
ASSEVGLAGETPYNEQF
>TRBV5-1|TRBJ2-2
ASSLETQGELF
>TRBV18|TRBJ2-7
ASSGGLAGEYEQY
>TRBV27|TRBJ1-4
ASSFWGTGAAGNEKLF
>TRBV20-1|TRBJ2-7
SASRSPVSYEQY
>TRBV6-5|TRBJ1-2
ASHPTGGTHYGYT
>TRBV19|TRBJ2-5
ASSRVLLQETQY
>TRBV6-5|TRBJ2-7
ATRLVGGYEQY
>TRBV6-4|TRBJ2-3
ASSRTGGREDTQY
>TRBV19|TRBJ1-6
ASEDRGSSPLH
>TRBV7-9|TRBJ1-1
ASSLDPGSEAF
>TRBV11-3|TRBJ2-2
ASRLYRGTGELF
>TRBV19|TRBJ2-1
ASSIEASGLHNEQF
>TRBV10-2|TRBJ2-1
ASSDGLLAGVKNEQF
>TRBV5-1|TRBJ2-7
ASSATSGSSYEQY
>TRBV1|TRBJ1-2
TSSQEGIDRGNRNGYT
>TRBV3-1/TRBV3-2|TRBJ2-7
ASSPRQGPYEQY
>TRBV15|TRBJ2-1
ATSRPSGVSYNEQF
>TRBV6-5|TRBJ1-2
ASSYRGAGYT
>TRBV20-1|TRBJ2-5
SASSTSGRFETQY
>TRBV11-3|TRBJ1-1
ASSLDSLGGTKRLNTEAF
>TRBV12-3/TRBV12-4|TRBJ2-1
ASTTYNEQF
>TRBV11-1|TRBJ2-7
ASSLVQASNEQY